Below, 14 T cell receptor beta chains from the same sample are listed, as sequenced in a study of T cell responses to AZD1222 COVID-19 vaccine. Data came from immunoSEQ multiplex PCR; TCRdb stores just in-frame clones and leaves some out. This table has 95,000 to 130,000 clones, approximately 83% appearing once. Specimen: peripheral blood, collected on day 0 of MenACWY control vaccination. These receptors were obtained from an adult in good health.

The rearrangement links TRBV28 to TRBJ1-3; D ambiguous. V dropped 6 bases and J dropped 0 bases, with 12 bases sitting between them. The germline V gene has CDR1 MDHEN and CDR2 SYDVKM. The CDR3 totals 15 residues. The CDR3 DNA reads TGTGCCAGCAGGAACGGACGCAGCTCTGGAAACACCATATATTTT. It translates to CASRNGRSSGNTIYF.

The CDR3 DNA reads as TGTGCCAGCAGTGAAGCGGAAAGGATGAACACTGAAGCTTTCTTT. This sequence encodes CASSEAERMNTEAFF. The V and J genes are TRBV2 and TRBJ1-1; D remains unclear. The CDR3 spans 15 residues. The germline CDR1 and CDR2 sequences are SNHLY and FYNNEI. V dropped 0 bases and J dropped 0 bases, with 8 bases sitting between them.

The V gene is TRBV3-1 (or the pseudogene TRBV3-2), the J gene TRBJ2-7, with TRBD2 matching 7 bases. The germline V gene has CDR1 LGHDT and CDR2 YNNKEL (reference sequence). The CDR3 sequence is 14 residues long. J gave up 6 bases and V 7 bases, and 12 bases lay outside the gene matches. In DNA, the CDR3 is TGTGCCAGCATGTTGTCGGGGGGAGGGTCCGAGCAGTACTTC. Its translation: CASMLSGGGSEQYF.

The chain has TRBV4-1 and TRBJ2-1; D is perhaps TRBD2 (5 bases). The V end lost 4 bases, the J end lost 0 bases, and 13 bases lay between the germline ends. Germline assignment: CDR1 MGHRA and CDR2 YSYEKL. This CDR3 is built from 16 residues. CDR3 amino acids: CASSLSPAGSYNEQFF. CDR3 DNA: TGCGCCAGCAGCCTGTCCCCGGCGGGCTCCTACAATGAGCAGTTCTTC.

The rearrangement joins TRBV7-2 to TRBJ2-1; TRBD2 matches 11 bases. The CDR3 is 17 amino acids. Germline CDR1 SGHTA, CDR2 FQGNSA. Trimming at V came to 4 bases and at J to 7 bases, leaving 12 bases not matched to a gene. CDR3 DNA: TGTGCCAGCAGCTCTCACGCCGGGACTAGCGGTCGGAATGAGCAGTTCTTC. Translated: CASSSHAGTSGRNEQFF.

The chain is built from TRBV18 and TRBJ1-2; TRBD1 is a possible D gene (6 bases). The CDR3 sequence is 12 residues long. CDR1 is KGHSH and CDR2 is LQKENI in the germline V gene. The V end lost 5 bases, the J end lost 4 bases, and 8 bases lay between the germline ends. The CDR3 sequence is CASSTDSYGYTF. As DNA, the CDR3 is TGTGCCAGCTCAACGGACAGCTATGGCTACACCTTC.

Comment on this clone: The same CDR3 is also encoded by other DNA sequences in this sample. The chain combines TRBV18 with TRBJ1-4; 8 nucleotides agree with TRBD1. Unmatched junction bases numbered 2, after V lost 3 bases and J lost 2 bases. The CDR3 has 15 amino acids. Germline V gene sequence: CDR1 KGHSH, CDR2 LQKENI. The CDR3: CASSPRTGTNEKLFF. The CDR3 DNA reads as TGTGCCAGCTCACCTCGGACAGGGACTAATGAAAAACTGTTTTTT.

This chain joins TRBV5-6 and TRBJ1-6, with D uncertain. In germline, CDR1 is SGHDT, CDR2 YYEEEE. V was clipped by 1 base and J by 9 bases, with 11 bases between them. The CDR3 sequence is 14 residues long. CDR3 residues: CASSLIEGGSPLHF. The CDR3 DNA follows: TGTGCCAGCAGCTTGATCGAAGGAGGTTCACCCCTCCACTTT.

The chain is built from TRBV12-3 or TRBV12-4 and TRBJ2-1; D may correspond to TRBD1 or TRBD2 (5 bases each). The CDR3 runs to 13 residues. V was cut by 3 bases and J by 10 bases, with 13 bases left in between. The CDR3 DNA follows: TGTGCCAGCAGTTTTAGAGGGGTGGGGGAGCAGTTCTTC. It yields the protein CASSFRGVGEQFF.

In nucleotides, the CDR3 is TGTGCCAGCAGTTACGGGACTTCATCTATGGGCTACACCTTC. Protein product: CASSYGTSSMGYTF. The chain uses TRBV6-2 or TRBV6-3 and TRBJ1-2, with D perhaps TRBD1 (5 bases). V gave up 2 bases and J gave up 8 bases, with 15 bases separating them. The CDR3 has 14 residues. Germline loops: CDR1 MNHEY, CDR2 SVGEGT.

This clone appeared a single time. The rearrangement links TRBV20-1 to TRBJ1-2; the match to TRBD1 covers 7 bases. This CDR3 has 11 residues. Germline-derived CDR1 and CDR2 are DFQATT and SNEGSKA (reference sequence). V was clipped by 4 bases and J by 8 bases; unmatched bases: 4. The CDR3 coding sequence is TGCAGTGCTAAGGGGGCTGAAGGCTACACCTTC. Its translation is CSAKGAEGYTF.

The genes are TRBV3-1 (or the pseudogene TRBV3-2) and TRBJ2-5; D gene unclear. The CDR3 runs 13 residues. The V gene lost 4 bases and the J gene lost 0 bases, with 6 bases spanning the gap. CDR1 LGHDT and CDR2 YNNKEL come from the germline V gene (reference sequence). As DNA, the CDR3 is TGTGCCAGCAGCCGGGGTGACCAAGAGACCCAGTACTTC. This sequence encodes CASSRGDQETQYF.

The CDR3 DNA reads TGTGCCAGCAGCACCCGACGAGCCCAAGAGACCCAGTACTTC. Its protein is CASSTRRAQETQYF. The chain uses TRBV21-1 and TRBJ2-5. TRBV21-1 is classified as a pseudogene. CDR3 length: 14 residues.

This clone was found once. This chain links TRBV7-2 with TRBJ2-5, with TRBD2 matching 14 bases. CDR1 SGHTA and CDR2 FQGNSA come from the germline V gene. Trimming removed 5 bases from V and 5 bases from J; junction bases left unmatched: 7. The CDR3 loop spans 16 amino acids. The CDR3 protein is CASSVGTSGGRETQYF. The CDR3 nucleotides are TGTGCCAGCAGCGTAGGGACTAGCGGGGGCCGGGAGACCCAGTACTTC.